This T cell receptor (beta chain) derives from a study of cytomegalovirus exposure and HLA in healthy donors. CDR3 length equals 15 residues. Trimming cost V 6 bases and J 7 bases; bases outside gene matches: 5. From germline, CDR1 is WSHSY and CDR2 SAAADI. Use of 60 Vbeta and 13 Jbeta primers characterized the PCR. The data were produced by immunoSEQ multiplex PCR, yet TCRdb's version contains in-frame clones alone and is incomplete. The data show some 120,000 clones, with around 86% seen just once and around 2.2% held by the top ten. This clone has more than one count but fewer than ten. The sequenced sample consisted of PBMCs. The V gene is TRBV10-2, the J gene TRBJ2-5, with 16 bases that match TRBD2. This TCR was recovered from a woman aged 40 to 50 in good health and CMV-seronegative. The CDR3 bases are TGCGCCAGCAGCGGGACTAGCGGGGGGGCTGGGACCCAGTACTTC. Protein product: CASSGTSGGAGTQYF.